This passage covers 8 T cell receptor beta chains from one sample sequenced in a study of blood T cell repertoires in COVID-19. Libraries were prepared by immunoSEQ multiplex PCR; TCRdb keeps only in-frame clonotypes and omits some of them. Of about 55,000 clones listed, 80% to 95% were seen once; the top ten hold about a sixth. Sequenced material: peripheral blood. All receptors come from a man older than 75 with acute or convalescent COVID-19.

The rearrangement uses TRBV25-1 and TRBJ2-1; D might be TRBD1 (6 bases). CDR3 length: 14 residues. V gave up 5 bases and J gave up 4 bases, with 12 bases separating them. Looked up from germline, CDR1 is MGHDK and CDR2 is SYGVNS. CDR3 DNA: TGTGCCAGCAGTCCCCGGGACATTTACAATGAGCAGTTCTTC. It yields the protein CASSPRDIYNEQFF.

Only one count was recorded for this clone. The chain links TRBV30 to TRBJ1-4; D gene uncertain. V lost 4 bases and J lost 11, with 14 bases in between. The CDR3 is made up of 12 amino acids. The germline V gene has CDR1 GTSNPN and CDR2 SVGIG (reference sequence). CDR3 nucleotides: TGTGCCTGGACCCTTGGAGGCGCTAAACTGTTTTTT. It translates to CAWTLGGAKLFF.

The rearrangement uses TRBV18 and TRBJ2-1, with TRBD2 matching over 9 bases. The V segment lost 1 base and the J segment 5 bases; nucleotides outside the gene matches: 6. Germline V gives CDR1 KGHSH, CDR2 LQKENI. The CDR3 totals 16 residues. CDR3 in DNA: TGTGCCAGCTCACCACTGCAGCGGGGGGTGCACAATGAGCAGTTCTTC. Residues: CASSPLQRGVHNEQFF.

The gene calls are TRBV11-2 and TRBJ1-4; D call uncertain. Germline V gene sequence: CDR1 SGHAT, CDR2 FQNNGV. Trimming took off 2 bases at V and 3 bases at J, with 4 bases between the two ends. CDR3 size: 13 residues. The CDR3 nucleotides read TGTGCCAGCAGCTTACCCGCTAATGAAAAACTGTTTTTT. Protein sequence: CASSLPANEKLFF.

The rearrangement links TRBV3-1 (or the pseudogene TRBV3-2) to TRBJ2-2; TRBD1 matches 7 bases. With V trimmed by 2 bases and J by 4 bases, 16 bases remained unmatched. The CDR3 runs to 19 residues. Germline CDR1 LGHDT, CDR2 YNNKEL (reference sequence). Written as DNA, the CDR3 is TGTGCCAGCAGCCAACCCCCAGTTGGTGAGGGGGCGGTCACCGGGGAGCTGTTTTTT. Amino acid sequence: CASSQPPVGEGAVTGELFF.

In nucleotides, the CDR3 is TGTGCCAGCAGTTTTCCAGACAGGAGAAATTCACCCCTCCACTTT. Translated, it gives CASSFPDRRNSPLHF. The chain has TRBV27 and TRBJ1-6, with TRBD1 as a possible D gene (6 bases). This CDR3 has 15 amino acids. V lost 3 bases, J lost 7 bases, and 13 bases lay in between. Germline V gene sequence: CDR1 MNHEY, CDR2 SMNVEV (reference sequence).

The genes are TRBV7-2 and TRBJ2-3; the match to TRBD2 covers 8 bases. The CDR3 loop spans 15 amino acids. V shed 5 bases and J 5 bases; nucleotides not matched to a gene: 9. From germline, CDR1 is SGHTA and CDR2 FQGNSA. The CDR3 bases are TGTGCCAGCAGCCGTGTCGCGGGGGGAGGAGATACGCAGTATTTT. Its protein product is CASSRVAGGGDTQYF.

The CDR3 region is CASSLGGVIPKNSPLHF. DNA of the CDR3: TGTGCCAGCAGCTTAGGGGGGGTTATCCCCAAGAATTCACCCCTCCACTTT. The V and J genes are TRBV7-6 and TRBJ1-6; perhaps TRBD1 as D (5 bases). The germline V gene has CDR1 SGHVS and CDR2 FNYEAQ. The CDR3 is 17 residues long. V shed 1 base and J shed 7 bases, with 17 bases lying between them.